This T cell receptor beta chain appears in the sequencing data of a study of blood T cell repertoires in COVID-19. The V and J ends lost 6 bases and 4 bases, in that order; junction bases with no gene match: 12. The CDR3 totals 15 residues. Germline loops: CDR1 SGHNT, CDR2 YYREEE (reference sequence). Assay: immunoSEQ multiplex PCR; the TCRdb copy retains only in-frame clones and omits some. The sample contains about 150,000 clones, 84% of which appear only once. This clone was detected a few times. The chain uses TRBV5-4 and TRBJ1-2; 7 nucleotides agree with TRBD1. Sample: peripheral blood. This receptor was identified in a young man with active or convalescent COVID-19. CDR3 DNA sequence: TGTGCCAGCACCACGTTTGACAGGGTGCTCTATGGCTACACCTTC. Amino acids: CASTTFDRVLYGYTF.